One and the same sample provided the 23 T cell receptor beta chains below, sequenced in a study of blood T cell repertoires in COVID-19. Clones were sequenced by immunoSEQ multiplex PCR, and TCRdb holds only the in-frame ones, with some missing. The sample has over 200,000 clones, 86% seen once. The material sequenced was peripheral blood. These receptor sequences come from a man between 35 and 55 years old who had recovered from COVID-19.

This chain uses TRBV14 with TRBJ2-1; TRBD1 agrees at 9 bases. Germline V lookup: CDR1 SGHDN, CDR2 FVKESK. The junction had 7 bases not matched to a gene; V was cut back by 5 bases and J by 8 bases. The CDR3 covers 14 residues. The CDR3: CASSGQGTGDEQFF. CDR3 DNA sequence: TGTGCCAGCAGCGGACAGGGGACGGGCGATGAGCAGTTCTTC.

The rearrangement uses TRBV6-5 and TRBJ2-3; 9 bases are a match to TRBD2. In germline, CDR1 is MNHEY, CDR2 SVGAGI. CDR3 size: 13 residues. Unmatched junction bases numbered 5, after V lost 2 bases and J lost 11 bases. This CDR3 is CASSYSRRGGQYF. CDR3 bases: TGTGCCAGCAGTTACAGTCGGCGGGGGGGGCAGTATTTT.

The chain recombines TRBV2 with TRBJ2-5; D might be TRBD2 (5 bases). This CDR3 spans 12 amino acids. V lost 7 bases and J lost 7, with 13 bases in between. Germline V gene lookup returns CDR1 SNHLY and CDR2 FYNNEI. This CDR3 reads CASNSDFPTQYF. DNA for the CDR3: TGTGCCAGCAACTCGGACTTCCCGACCCAGTACTTC.

The CDR3 sequence: CASSLDPASNEQFF. The CDR3, as DNA: TGTGCCAGCAGCTTAGACCCAGCGAGTAATGAGCAGTTCTTC. This chain uses TRBV7-3 with TRBJ2-1; D unclear. Germline V gene data show CDR1 as SGHTA and CDR2 as FQGTGA. Trimming stripped 2 bases from V and 7 bases from J, with 12 bases between. CDR3 size: 14 residues.

This clone was observed a few times. The rearrangement links TRBV28 to TRBJ1-2; D remains unclear. CDR1 is MDHEN, CDR2 SYDVKM, per germline. Trimming took 9 bases from V and 0 from J, leaving 14 bases between them. CDR3 length equals 14 residues. The CDR3 DNA reads as TGTGCCAGTCGGTCACCGCCACCTAACTATGGCTACACCTTC. Translation gives CASRSPPPNYGYTF.

The DNA for the CDR3 is TGTGCCAGTAGTATCGACAGGAATAGGGCCAACACTGAAGCTTTCTTT. This gives the protein CASSIDRNRANTEAFF. The V and J genes are TRBV19 and TRBJ1-1, with D possibly TRBD1 on 6 matching bases. Per the germline V gene, CDR1 is LNHDA and CDR2 is SQIVND (reference sequence). The CDR3 has 16 residues. The V end lost 3 bases, the J end lost 2 bases, and 16 bases lay between the germline ends.

The gene calls are TRBV29-1 and TRBJ2-1; D is possibly TRBD2 (6 bases). CDR1 and CDR2 from the germline V gene are SQVTM and ANQGSEA. The CDR3 contains 14 residues. V was trimmed by 2 bases and J by 2 bases, leaving 10 bases between them. CDR3 nucleotides: TGCAGCGTTGAATCGCGGGGAACCTACAATGAGCAGTTCTTC. Encoded protein: CSVESRGTYNEQFF.

With regard to this clone: Compared with germline, one end of the junction differs, possibly owing to a read error. This chain links TRBV19 with TRBJ1-4; tentative D call: TRBD1 (5 bases). CDR1 and CDR2 (germline): LNHDA, SQIVND (reference sequence). The length of the CDR3 is 13 residues. The chain's CDR3 is CACSGGELAKLFF. The CDR3 DNA reads as TGTGCCTGTAGCGGGGGGGAACTGGCGAAACTGTTTTTT.

CDR3 DNA sequence: TGTGCCACCGCCCCAGGTTCCTACGAGCAGTACTTC. Translating it yields CATAPGSYEQYF. The rearrangement links TRBV10-3 to TRBJ2-7; D not resolved. The CDR3 is 12 residues long. With 10 bases removed from V and 1 base from J, the gap between germline ends came to 11 bases. CDR1 and CDR2 (germline): ENHRY, SYGVKD.

The J gene is TRBJ2-7, the V gene TRBV13; D gene uncertain. This CDR3 has 11 amino acids. V gave up 5 bases and J gave up 2 bases, with 4 bases separating them. Per germline, CDR1 PRHDT and CDR2 FYEKMQ (reference sequence). The CDR3 loop reads CASSATYEQYF. The CDR3, as DNA: TGTGCCAGCAGCGCGACCTACGAGCAGTACTTC.

The gene calls are TRBV5-4 and TRBJ1-2; D uncertain. From germline, CDR1 is SGHNT and CDR2 YYREEE (reference sequence). This CDR3 comprises 15 residues. With 1 base removed from V and 5 bases from J, the gap between germline ends came to 15 bases. CDR3 region: CASSLQDSPHYGYTF. Here the CDR3 DNA reads TGTGCCAGCAGCTTGCAGGATAGTCCTCATTATGGCTACACCTTC.

The chain carries TRBV3-1 (or the pseudogene TRBV3-2) and TRBJ1-2; D call uncertain. V was pared by 2 bases and J by 5 bases, with 12 bases between. This CDR3 comprises 14 residues. Germline V gene lookup returns CDR1 LGHDT and CDR2 YNNKEL (reference sequence). This CDR3 is CASSQSISGYGYTF. The DNA of the CDR3 is TGTGCCAGCAGCCAATCGATCTCCGGTTATGGCTACACCTTC.

The J gene is TRBJ2-3, the V gene TRBV11-1; 9 bases are shared with TRBD2. The CDR3 is 16 amino acids. J was trimmed by 5 bases and V by 0 bases; bases with no gene match: 6. CDR1 and CDR2 from the germline V gene are SGHAT and FQDESV (reference sequence). The CDR3, as DNA: TGTGCCAGCAGCTTAGCGCGGGAGGGCCATGGAGATACGCAGTATTTT. This encodes CASSLAREGHGDTQYF.

V and J are TRBV19 and TRBJ1-1; 8 nucleotides line up with TRBD1. CDR3 size: 14 residues. After removal of 4 bases from V and 0 bases from J, the junction contained 1 base not matched to a gene. CDR1 is LNHDA, CDR2 SQIVND, per germline (reference sequence). The DNA for the CDR3 is TGTGCCAGTAGTAGGGACAGGTTGAACACTGAAGCTTTCTTT. This encodes CASSRDRLNTEAFF.

This chain links TRBV7-9 with TRBJ1-3; TRBD1 matches 7 bases. V dropped 6 bases and J dropped 2; count of bases not matched to a gene: 4. CDR1 SEHNR and CDR2 FQNEAQ come from the germline V gene (reference sequence). This CDR3 region has 14 residues. This CDR3 is CASSFTGAGNTIYF. In DNA, the CDR3 is TGTGCCAGCAGTTTTACAGGGGCTGGAAACACCATATATTTT.

V is TRBV6-1 and J is TRBJ1-2, with D maybe TRBD1 (5 bases). Trimming took 1 base from V and 8 from J, leaving 14 bases between them. CDR3 length equals 14 residues. Germline loops: CDR1 MNHNS, CDR2 SASEGT. CDR3 bases: TGTGCCAGCAGTGAAGATGGCAGGGTAAGAGGCTACACCTTC. Amino acids: CASSEDGRVRGYTF.

The chain is built from TRBV4-3 and TRBJ1-2; possibly TRBD1 for D (5 bases). Germline lookup yields CDR1 LGHNA and CDR2 YSLEER. V lost 0 bases, J lost 6 bases, and 14 bases lay in between. This CDR3 has 15 residues. Here the CDR3 reads CASSQDGRQGDGYTF. In nucleotides, the CDR3 is TGCGCCAGCAGCCAAGACGGGAGGCAGGGTGATGGCTACACCTTC.

The rearrangement joins TRBV10-2 to TRBJ2-7, with a possible D match to TRBD2 (5 bases). The CDR3 is 16 residues long. Germline values: CDR1 WSHSY, CDR2 SAAADI. The V and J ends lost 6 bases and 0 bases respectively, with 18 bases between them. The CDR3 nucleotides read TGCGCCAGCAGGCGGGCGCAAGGGTTCGGCTCCTACGAGCAGTACTTC. This translates into CASRRAQGFGSYEQYF.

The rearrangement joins TRBV7-3 to TRBJ2-2, with TRBD2 identical over 8 bases. After removal of 3 bases from V and 6 bases from J, the junction contained 9 bases not matched to a gene. Germline assignment: CDR1 SGHTA and CDR2 FQGTGA. CDR3 length: 16 amino acids. The CDR3 loop reads CASSFVGLGVSGELFF. CDR3 in DNA: TGTGCCAGCAGCTTTGTGGGACTAGGGGTTTCCGGGGAGCTGTTTTTT.

The CDR3 spells CASSPLTSGANVLTF. In DNA form, the CDR3 reads TGTGCCAGCAGTCCACTGACTTCTGGGGCCAACGTCCTGACTTTC. This chain uses TRBV3-1 (or the pseudogene TRBV3-2) with TRBJ2-6; no firm D call. The CDR3 loop spans 15 amino acids. Germline lookup yields CDR1 LGHDT and CDR2 YNNKEL (reference sequence). Trimming shortened V by 6 bases and J by 1 base, and 10 bases separated the two germline ends.

This sequence joins TRBV7-2 and TRBJ1-2; D gene ambiguous. This CDR3 comprises 16 residues. Germline V lookup: CDR1 SGHTA, CDR2 FQGNSA. V dropped 2 bases and J dropped 6 bases, with 19 bases sitting between them. In nucleotides, the CDR3 is TGTGCCAGCAGCTTAAGTGACGGTCTAAGAGGGCATGGCTACACCTTC. As protein: CASSLSDGLRGHGYTF.

The table lists this clone with a count of one. The chain is built from TRBV9 and TRBJ2-1, with 10 bases aligning to TRBD2. Germline V gives CDR1 SGDLS, CDR2 YYNGEE. This CDR3 region has 16 residues. V dropped 2 bases and J dropped 7; count of bases not matched to a gene: 9. This CDR3 reads CASSVGAGGHVNEQFF. The CDR3 nucleotides read TGTGCCAGCAGCGTGGGAGCGGGGGGGCATGTAAATGAGCAGTTCTTC.

This chain links TRBV9 with TRBJ2-2; 10 positions match TRBD1. CDR1 and CDR2 (germline): SGDLS, YYNGEE. The CDR3 is made up of 16 amino acids. V was pared by 3 bases and J by 7 bases, with 9 bases of the junction left unmatched. CDR3 sequence: CASSAHGTGANGELFF. As DNA, the CDR3 is TGTGCCAGCAGCGCCCACGGGACAGGGGCTAACGGGGAGCTGTTTTTT.